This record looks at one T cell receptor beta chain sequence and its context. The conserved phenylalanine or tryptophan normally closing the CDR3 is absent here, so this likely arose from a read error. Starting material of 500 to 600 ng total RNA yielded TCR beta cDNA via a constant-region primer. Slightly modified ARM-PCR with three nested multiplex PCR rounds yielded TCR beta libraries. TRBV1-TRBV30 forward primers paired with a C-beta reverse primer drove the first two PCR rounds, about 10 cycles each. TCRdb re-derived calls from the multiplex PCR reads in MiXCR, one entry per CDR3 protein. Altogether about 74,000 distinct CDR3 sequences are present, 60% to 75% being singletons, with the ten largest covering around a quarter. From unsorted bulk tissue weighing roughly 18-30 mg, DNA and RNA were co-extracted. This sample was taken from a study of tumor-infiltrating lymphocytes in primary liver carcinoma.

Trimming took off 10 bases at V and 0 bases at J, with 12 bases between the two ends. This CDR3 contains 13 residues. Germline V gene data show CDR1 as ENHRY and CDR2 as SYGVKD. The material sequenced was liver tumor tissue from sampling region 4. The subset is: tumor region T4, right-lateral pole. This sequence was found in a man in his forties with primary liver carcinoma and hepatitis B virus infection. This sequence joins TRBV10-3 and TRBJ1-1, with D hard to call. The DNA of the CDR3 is TGTGCCACCCAGGACGGGTTGAACACTGAAGCTTTCCTT. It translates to CATQDGLNTEAFL.